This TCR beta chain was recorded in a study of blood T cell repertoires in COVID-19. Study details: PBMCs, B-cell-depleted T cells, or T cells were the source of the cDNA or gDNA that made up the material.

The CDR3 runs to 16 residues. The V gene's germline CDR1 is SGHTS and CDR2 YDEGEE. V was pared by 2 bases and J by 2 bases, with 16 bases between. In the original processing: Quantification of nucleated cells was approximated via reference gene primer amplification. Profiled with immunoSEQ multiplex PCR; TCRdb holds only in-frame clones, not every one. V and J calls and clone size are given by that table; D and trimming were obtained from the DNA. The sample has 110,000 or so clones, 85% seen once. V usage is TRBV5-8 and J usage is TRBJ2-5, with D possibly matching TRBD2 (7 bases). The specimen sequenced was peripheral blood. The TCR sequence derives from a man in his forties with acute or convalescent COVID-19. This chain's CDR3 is CASSLGGATVQETQYF. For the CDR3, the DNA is TGTGCCAGCAGCTTAGGGGGGGCAACAGTTCAAGAGACCCAGTACTTC.